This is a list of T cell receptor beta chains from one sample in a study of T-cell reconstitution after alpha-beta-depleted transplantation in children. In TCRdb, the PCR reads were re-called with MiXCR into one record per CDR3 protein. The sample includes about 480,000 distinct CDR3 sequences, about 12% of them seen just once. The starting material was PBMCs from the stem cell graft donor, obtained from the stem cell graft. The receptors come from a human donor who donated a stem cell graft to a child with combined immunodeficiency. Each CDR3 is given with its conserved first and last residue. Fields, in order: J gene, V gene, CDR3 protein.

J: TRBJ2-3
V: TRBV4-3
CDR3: CASSQGDYVRDTQYF

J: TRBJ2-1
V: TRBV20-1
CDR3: CSARTWGGLGNEQFF

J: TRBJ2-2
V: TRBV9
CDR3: CASQLEVGELFF

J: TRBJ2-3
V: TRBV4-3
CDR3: CASSPRDTPDTQYF

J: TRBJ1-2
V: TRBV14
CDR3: CASSPRVYYGYTF

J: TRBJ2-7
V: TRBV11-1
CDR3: CASSPNGPHYEQYF

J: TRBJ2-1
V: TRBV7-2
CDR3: CASSFPPVAGDNEQFF

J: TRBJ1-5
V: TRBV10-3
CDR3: CAISESRGQGDNQPQHF

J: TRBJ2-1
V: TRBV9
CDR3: CASSPGGGAPYNEQFF

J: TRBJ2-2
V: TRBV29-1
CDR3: CSGRQGADTGELFF

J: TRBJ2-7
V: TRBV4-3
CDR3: CASSQDLLSVYEQYF

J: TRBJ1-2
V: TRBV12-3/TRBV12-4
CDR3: CASSSRVWNGYTF

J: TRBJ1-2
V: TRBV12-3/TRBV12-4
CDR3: CASSSQGTHYGYTF

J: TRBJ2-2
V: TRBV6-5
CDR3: CASSYSGDNTGELFF

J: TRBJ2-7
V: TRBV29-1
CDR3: CSVEAGESYEQYF

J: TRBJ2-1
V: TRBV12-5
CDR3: CASGFGTSGHEQFF

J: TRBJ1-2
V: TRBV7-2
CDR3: CASRRTGVGYGYTF

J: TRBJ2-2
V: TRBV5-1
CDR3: CASTLLGANTGELFF

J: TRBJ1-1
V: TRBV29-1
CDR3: CSVTGDDRMNTEAFF

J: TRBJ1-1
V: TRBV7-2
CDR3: CASSLDRGMTEAFF

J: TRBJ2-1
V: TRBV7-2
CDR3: CASSAREGLNNEQFF

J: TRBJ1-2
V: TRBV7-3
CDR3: CASSLTVESYGYTF

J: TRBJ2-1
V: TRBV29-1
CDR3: CSSVNSGGYNEQFF

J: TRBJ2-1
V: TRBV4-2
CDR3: CASSQDHGGSYNEQFF

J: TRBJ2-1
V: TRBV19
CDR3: CASSLGQVRGNEQFF

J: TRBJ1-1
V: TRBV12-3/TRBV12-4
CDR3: CASSATSNTEAFF

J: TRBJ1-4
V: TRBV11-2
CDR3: CASSLREGTNEKLFF

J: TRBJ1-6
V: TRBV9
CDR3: CASSGRSGNYNSPLHF

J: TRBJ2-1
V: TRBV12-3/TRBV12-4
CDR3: CASSLGPRGLADEQFF

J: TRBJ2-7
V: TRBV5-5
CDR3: CASSVVGQSYEQYF

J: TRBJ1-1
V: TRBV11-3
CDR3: CASSFLTEAFF

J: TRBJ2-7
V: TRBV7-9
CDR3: CASSPSEGPGTYEQYF

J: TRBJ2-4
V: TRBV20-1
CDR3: CSAVFYSSLAKNIQYF

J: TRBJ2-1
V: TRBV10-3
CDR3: CAISEGLPSSYNEQFF

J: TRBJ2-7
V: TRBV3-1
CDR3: CASSQVRQGSSYEQYF

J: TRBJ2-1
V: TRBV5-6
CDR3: CASSSKNNEQFF

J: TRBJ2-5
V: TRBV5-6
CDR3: CASSVHRGETQYF

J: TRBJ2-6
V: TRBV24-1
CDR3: CATSDATSSGANVLTF

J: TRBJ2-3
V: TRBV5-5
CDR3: CASSLGGTVSTDTQYF

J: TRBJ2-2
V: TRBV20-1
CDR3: CSAGPGTGLTGELFF

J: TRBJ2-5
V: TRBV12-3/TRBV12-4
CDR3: CASSRWGETQYF

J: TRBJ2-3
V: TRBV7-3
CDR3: CASSLSRPGRSDTQYF

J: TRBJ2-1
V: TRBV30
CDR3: CAWGAGSYNEQFF

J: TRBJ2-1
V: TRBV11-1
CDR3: CASRPDIGTSGSTYNEQFF

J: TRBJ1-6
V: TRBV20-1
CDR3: CSARDPGRGLSLHF

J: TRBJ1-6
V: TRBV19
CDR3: CASGTGSYNSPLHF

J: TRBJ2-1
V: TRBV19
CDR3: CASSIGRDHYNEQFF

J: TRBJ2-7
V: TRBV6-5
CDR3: CAGSYWTGNIEYEQYF

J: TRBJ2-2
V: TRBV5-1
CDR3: CASSLNPGTGGTGELFF

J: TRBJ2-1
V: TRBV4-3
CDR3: CASSQGLTGAYNEQFF

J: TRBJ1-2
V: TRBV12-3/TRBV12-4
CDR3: CASSLRASGGYTF

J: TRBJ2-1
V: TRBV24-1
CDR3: CATSDPASGRGKDEQFF

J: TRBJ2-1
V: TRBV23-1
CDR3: CASSHSGTSGSCTYNEQFF

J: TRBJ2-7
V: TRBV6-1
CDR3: CASSPTSGISYEQYF